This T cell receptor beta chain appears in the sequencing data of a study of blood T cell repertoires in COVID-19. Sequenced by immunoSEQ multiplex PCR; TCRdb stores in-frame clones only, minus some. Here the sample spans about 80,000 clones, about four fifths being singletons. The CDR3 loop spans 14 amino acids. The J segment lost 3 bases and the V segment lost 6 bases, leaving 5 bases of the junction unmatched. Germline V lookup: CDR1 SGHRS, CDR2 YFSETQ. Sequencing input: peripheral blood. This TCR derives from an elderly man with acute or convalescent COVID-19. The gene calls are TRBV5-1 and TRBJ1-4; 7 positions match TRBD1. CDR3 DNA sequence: TGCGCCAGCAACGAACAGGGGCCTAATGAAAAACTGTTTTTT. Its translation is CASNEQGPNEKLFF.